This record concerns one T cell receptor beta chain sequence. This clone was seen once. No antigen is known for it. Base-call qualities are not available, and no considerably larger clone is one nucleotide away. This sample was taken from a study of technical replicates of blood from a few donors (dated by TCRdb to 2016 to 2017). The method was the immunoSEQ multiplex PCR assay. The table was pulled from immuneACCESS by TCRdb, which kept in-frame rearrangements only. Such tables lose some clones; where checked, under half of the loss comes from unresolved V genes, and the rest has no known cause. This sample comprises around 81,000 clones, 75% to 85% of them detected only once. The ten biggest clones cover roughly 3.7% of the sample. Looking up the germline V gene yields CDR1 MNHNS and CDR2 SASEGT. V sheds 3 bases and J sheds 6 bases, leaving 15 bases between their ends. The cysteine opens and the phenylalanine closes a CDR3 of 14 amino acids. Here the CDR3 DNA is all that survives: 42 bases in frame from base 1.

The TCR sequence derives from a human donor in good health. Some clones in this sample may be carry-over from other donors' samples. The sequenced material came from PBMCs. The sequence joins TRBV6-1 to TRBJ2-7; TRBD2 might be the D gene, on 6 matching bases. The nucleotide sequence is given as TGTGCCAGCAGTGATGCGGGGCCCCTAGGCGAGCAGTACTTC. Translated, this is CASSDAGPLGEQYF.